Below, 27 T cell receptor beta chains from the same sample are listed, as sequenced in a study of blood T cells in healthy people across ages. Through a sample-barcoded 5' primer and a J-beta primer mix, a second PCR was run for roughly 6 to 12 cycles. Each CDR3 protein is one row after TCRdb ran MiXCR on the 5' RACE reads. Here the sample spans more than 1,400,000 distinct CDR3 sequences, about 40% being singletons. Sequenced sample: blood. The receptors come from a woman aged 18-29 years in good health.

This chain connects TRBV25-1 to TRBJ2-7, with a weak D call TRBD2 (7 bases). Germline CDR1 and CDR2: MGHDK and SYGVNS. The germline V and J ends were trimmed by 6 bases and 0 bases, with 15 bases remaining between them. The CDR3 has 15 residues. CDR3 DNA: TGTGCCAGCAGATGGGGAGGGGGGAGCTCCTACGAGCAGTACTTC. It specifies CASRWGGGSSYEQYF.

This clonotype was picked up a small number of times. This chain connects TRBV7-9 to TRBJ2-1; maybe TRBD2 (5 bases). This CDR3 comprises 17 residues. Germline assignment: CDR1 SEHNR and CDR2 FQNEAQ (reference sequence). Trimming pared 5 bases from V and 6 bases from J, leaving 23 bases between. CDR3 in DNA: TGTGCCAGCAGCCCCTTGGAGGTAGCGCCTCCTGTCAATGAGCAGTTCTTC. Its translation: CASSPLEVAPPVNEQFF. The full variable domain, its missing parts supplied by reference TRBV7-9 and TRBJ2-1, is DTGVSQNPRHKITKRGQNVTFRCDPISEHNRLYWYRQTLGQGPEFLTYFQNEAQLEKSRLLSDRFSAERPKGSFSTLEIQRTEQGDSAMYLCASSPLEVAPPVNEQFFGPGTRLTVL.

The chain has TRBV27 and TRBJ2-1, with 10 bases that match TRBD1. The J call may be incorrect, as the DNA end agrees better with TRBJ2-7. Germline-derived CDR1 and CDR2 are MNHEY and SMNVEV (reference sequence). CDR3 length: 20 amino acids. CDR3 DNA sequence: TGTGCCAGCAGTCCCCAGGGACAGGGGAGGACTCAGAGCTCCTACAATGAGCAGTACTTC. This codes for CASSPQGQGRTQSSYNEQYF.

The chain recombines TRBV10-3 with TRBJ2-1; no clear D. From germline, CDR1 is ENHRY and CDR2 SYGVKD. CDR3 length: 16 amino acids. V was shortened by 2 bases and J by 4 bases, with 15 bases between the two germline ends. CDR3 sequence reads: CAISEMVGSLYNEQFF. CDR3 coding DNA: TGTGCCATCAGTGAGATGGTGGGGTCCCTTTACAATGAGCAGTTCTTC.

Only a few counts were recorded for this clonotype. The V call is TRBV21-1, the J call TRBJ2-7; TRBD1 is taken as the D call from the table, unchecked against the DNA. TRBV21-1 is tagged as a pseudogene. CDR3 length equals 13 residues. CDR3 coding DNA: TGTGCCATTCCGGGACAGGTCCTCTACGAGCAGTACTTC. Its protein product is CAIPGQVLYEQYF.

The chain carries TRBV18 and TRBJ1-6; D may be TRBD1 (5 bases). The germline gives CDR1 KGHSH, CDR2 LQKENI. The ends were cut back, 8 bases at V and 7 bases at J, with 21 bases in the middle. CDR3 length equals 16 residues. The CDR3 protein is CASNERRGGRNSPLHF. For the CDR3, the DNA is TGTGCCAGCAACGAAAGGCGGGGGGGTCGGAATTCACCCCTCCACTTT.

The sample holds a few counts of this clonotype. The rearrangement joins TRBV16 to TRBJ2-4, with 7 bases aligning to TRBD1. The CDR3 has 13 amino acids. In germline, CDR1 is KGHSY, CDR2 FQNENV. J was trimmed by 6 bases and V by 4 bases; bases with no gene match: 3. The CDR3 DNA is TGTGCCAGCAGCCCGACAGGGTCAAACATTCAGTACTTC. Residues: CASSPTGSNIQYF. The entire variable domain, with the rest obtained from reference TRBV16 and TRBJ2-4, is as follows: GEEVAQTPKHLVRGEGQKAKLYCAPIKGHSYVFWYQQVLKNEFKFLISFQNENVFDETGMPKERFSAKCLPNSPCSLEIQATKLEDSAVYFCASSPTGSNIQYFGAGTRLSVL.

J is TRBJ2-7 and V is TRBV7-2; 7 nucleotides align to TRBD1. The CDR3 contains 15 residues. CDR1 and CDR2 from the germline V gene are SGHTA and FQGNSA. V trimming: 1 base; J trimming: 5 bases; junction bases outside the gene matches: 8. The CDR3 loop reads CASSLVGQSLHEQYF. DNA for the CDR3: TGTGCCAGCAGCTTAGTGGGACAGTCCCTGCACGAGCAGTACTTC.

V and J are TRBV4-1 and TRBJ2-3, with no clear D. Germline values: CDR1 MGHRA, CDR2 YSYEKL. The CDR3 has 14 residues. V lost 2 bases and J lost 5, with 11 bases in between. CDR3 sequence reads: CASSQLLTGDTQYF. CDR3 DNA: TGCGCCAGCAGCCAACTGCTTACGGGAGATACGCAGTATTTT.

In this sample, this clonotype turned up a few times. The chain joins TRBV7-2 to TRBJ2-7; TRBD2 is a possible D gene (6 bases). Germline CDR1 and CDR2: SGHTA and FQGNSA. The CDR3 sequence is 15 residues long. The ends were cut back, 3 bases at V and 2 bases at J, with 14 bases in the middle. The DNA for the CDR3 is TGTGCCAGCAGCTTTCGGGGGACTGGCCCCTACGAGCAGTACTTC. This sequence encodes CASSFRGTGPYEQYF.

The chain links TRBV2 to TRBJ2-6; D not certain. V was shortened by 7 bases and J by 2 bases, with 9 bases between the two germline ends. The germline gives CDR1 SNHLY, CDR2 FYNNEI. CDR3 size: 14 residues. The CDR3 DNA sequence: TGTGCCAGCATGGGTGGGACTGGGGCCAACGTCCTGACTTTC. This gives the protein CASMGGTGANVLTF.

The chain employs TRBV2 and TRBJ2-7, with 10 bases fitting TRBD1. CDR3 size: 16 residues. The J segment lost 5 bases and the V segment lost 5 bases, leaving 12 bases of the junction unmatched. The V gene's germline CDR1 is SNHLY and CDR2 FYNNEI. CDR3 DNA sequence: TGTGCCAGCAGTTGGTACGGGACAGGGGTTGGGGACGAGCAGTACTTC. Its translation is CASSWYGTGVGDEQYF.

This clonotype was counted only a few times. The V and J genes are TRBV9 and TRBJ2-7; D possibly corresponds to TRBD1 (5 bases). The CDR3 is made up of 14 amino acids. From germline, CDR1 is SGDLS and CDR2 YYNGEE. V lost 4 bases and J 7 bases, leaving 18 bases between the germline ends. CDR3 bases: TGTGCCAGCAGCCCGACAGACCTCCTGAGAGAGCAGTACTTC. Encoded protein: CASSPTDLLREQYF.

This chain joins TRBV4-1 and TRBJ2-1; possible D gene TRBD2, 6 bases. Germline V gives CDR1 MGHRA, CDR2 YSYEKL. This CDR3 spans 15 amino acids. Deletions cut 0 bases from V and 13 bases from J, with 19 bases between. The CDR3 DNA follows: TGCGCCAGCAGCCAAGATTCCGGAGTCCGGGAGACCCAGTTCTTC. This codes for CASSQDSGVRETQFF.

The chain recombines TRBV5-4 with TRBJ1-5; 9 bases agree with TRBD1. V was clipped by 7 bases and J by 2 bases; unmatched bases: 16. The CDR3 loop spans 18 amino acids. The germline gives CDR1 SGHNT, CDR2 YYREEE (reference sequence). CDR3: CASVPPGQGLQCNQPQHF. CDR3 coding DNA: TGTGCCAGCGTCCCTCCGGGACAGGGCCTACAGTGCAATCAGCCCCAGCATTTT. The entire variable domain, with the rest obtained from reference TRBV5-4 and TRBJ1-5, is as follows: ETGVTQSPTHLIKTRGQQVTLRCSSQSGHNTVSWYQQALGQGPQFIFQYYREEENGRGNFPPRFSGLQFPNYSSELNVNALELDDSALYLCASVPPGQGLQCNQPQHFGDGTRLSIL.

In its sample, this clonotype was seen once. This chain uses TRBV9 with TRBJ2-1; no firm D call. The V gene's germline CDR1 is SGDLS and CDR2 YYNGEE. Trimming removed 0 bases at V and 13 bases at J, with 14 bases between. This CDR3 spans 13 amino acids. The DNA of the CDR3 is TGTGCCAGCAGCGTAGCGGTTTTTGAGACCCAGTTCTTC. Translating it yields CASSVAVFETQFF.

The chain couples TRBV7-8 to TRBJ1-2; 7 bases map to TRBD1. The V gene end was trimmed by 8 bases and the J gene end by 4 bases; junction bases not matched to a gene: 13. Germline CDR1 SGHVS, CDR2 FQNEAQ. This CDR3 comprises 15 residues. Here the CDR3 DNA reads TGTGCCAGCGTCAACCCCGGGACAGCGACCTATGGCTACACCTTC. This translates into CASVNPGTATYGYTF.

This clonotype was counted only a few times. The chain links TRBV18 to TRBJ1-2; the D gene is possibly TRBD1 (5 bases). This CDR3 is 15 amino acids long. Trimming removed 6 bases at V and 8 bases at J, with 22 bases between. Germline V lookup: CDR1 KGHSH, CDR2 LQKENI. CDR3 region: CASSQGRNDPSGYTF. The CDR3 bases are TGTGCCAGCTCCCAGGGTCGAAACGACCCTAGCGGCTACACCTTC. Full variable domain (remainder filled in from reference TRBV18 and TRBJ1-2): NAGVMQNPRHLVRRRGQEARLRCSPMKGHSHVYWYRQLPEEGLKFMVYLQKENIIDESGMPKERFSAEFPKEGPSILRIQQVVRGDSAAYFCASSQGRNDPSGYTFGSGTRLTVV.

This clonotype was observed a handful of times. In DNA form, the CDR3 reads TGCGCCAGCAGCCCCGCTTACACGGGACAGGGGGCAGCTAATGAAAAACTGTTTTTT. Translated, it gives CASSPAYTGQGAANEKLFF. The rearrangement links TRBV4-1 to TRBJ1-4, with 12 bases identical to TRBD1. V lost 4 bases and J lost 3; bases outside the gene matches: 12. CDR1 and CDR2 (germline): MGHRA, YSYEKL. This CDR3 region has 19 residues.

The V and J genes are TRBV10-3 and TRBJ1-3; D call uncertain. V gave up 9 bases and J gave up 0 bases, with 12 bases separating them. This CDR3 has 14 amino acids. Germline CDR1 and CDR2: ENHRY and SYGVKD. The chain's CDR3 is CAIAPPGSGNTIYF. DNA of the CDR3: TGTGCCATAGCCCCCCCGGGCTCTGGAAACACCATATATTTT.

V is TRBV11-2 and J is TRBJ1-2; D is ambiguous. Trimming removed 5 bases from V and 8 bases from J, with 12 bases in between. The CDR3 consists of 12 residues. Germline V gene sequence: CDR1 SGHAT, CDR2 FQNNGV. CDR3 sequence reads: CASSPETQGYTF. In DNA form, the CDR3 reads TGTGCCAGCAGCCCCGAGACCCAGGGCTACACCTTC. The full variable domain, completed using reference TRBV11-2 and TRBJ1-2, is EAGVAQSPRYKIIEKRQSVAFWCNPISGHATLYWYQQILGQGPKLLIQFQNNGVVDDSQLPKDRFSAERLKGVDSTLKIQPAKLEDSAVYLCASSPETQGYTFGSGTRLTVV.

This clonotype was found many times. The V and J genes are TRBV7-8 and TRBJ2-5; 11 positions match TRBD2. The CDR3 sequence is 18 residues long. J was trimmed by 5 bases and V by 2 bases; bases with no gene match: 13. The germline CDR1 and CDR2 sequences are SGHVS and FQNEAQ. DNA for the CDR3: TGTGCCAGCAGCTTAAAGGGACTAGCGGTCCAAGGAGGGGAGACCCAGTACTTC. This translates into CASSLKGLAVQGGETQYF.

This clonotype was detected only a few times. DNA for the CDR3: TGTGCCAGCAGTGACGGACAGTTTAAGACCTACGAGCAGTACTTC. This sequence encodes CASSDGQFKTYEQYF. The rearrangement uses TRBV6-6 and TRBJ2-7; D may be TRBD1 (6 bases). Trimming took off 5 bases at V and 2 bases at J, with 16 bases between the two ends. Per germline, CDR1 MNHNY and CDR2 SVGAGI (reference sequence). The CDR3 is 15 amino acids.

The chain has TRBV11-2 and TRBJ2-1, with 7 bases that match TRBD1. V shed 6 bases and J 4 bases; nucleotides not matched to a gene: 9. Germline CDR1 SGHAT, CDR2 FQNNGV. The CDR3 totals 15 residues. CDR3 protein: CASRRQGLKYNEQFF. CDR3 bases: TGTGCCAGCAGGCGACAGGGCCTGAAATACAATGAGCAGTTCTTC.

The rearrangement uses TRBV27 and TRBJ1-4, with D tentatively TRBD1 (6 bases). V gave up 8 bases and J gave up 11 bases, with 12 bases separating them. CDR3 length: 11 amino acids. The V gene's germline CDR1 is MNHEY and CDR2 SMNVEV (reference sequence). This CDR3 is CASSGVGKLFF. In DNA form, the CDR3 reads TGTGCCAGCTCAGGGGTTGGGAAACTGTTTTTT.

This clonotype was recorded a few times. The gene calls are TRBV5-1 and TRBJ2-7; D may be TRBD2 (6 bases). The CDR3 runs 15 residues. Germline lookup yields CDR1 SGHRS and CDR2 YFSETQ. Trimming cost V 4 bases and J 0 bases, with 14 bases left between them. The CDR3 DNA is TGCGCCAGCAGCCCGGGCTTGGGACTCTCCTACGAGCAGTACTTC. Translating gives CASSPGLGLSYEQYF.

This clonotype was found a few times. The chain is built from TRBV20-1 and TRBJ1-1; maybe TRBD1 (5 bases). The V gene lost 2 bases and the J gene lost 5 bases, with 12 bases spanning the gap. The CDR3 runs 13 residues. Germline-derived CDR1 and CDR2 are DFQATT and SNEGSKA (reference sequence). The CDR3 nucleotides read TGCAGTGCTAGACGGGGGATTGAAACTGAAGCTTTCTTT. Translating gives CSARRGIETEAFF.